This TCR beta chain appears in the sequencing data of a study of blood T cell repertoires in COVID-19. Study-wide background: COVID-19 samples from acute and convalescent phases originated in the United States, Italy and Spain.

The CDR3 sequence is 15 residues long. Trimming removed 9 bases at V and 7 bases at J, with 19 bases between. Each participant's cohort was designated according to participant-reported clinical history. Assay used: immunoSEQ multiplex PCR; TCRdb lists only in-frame clones, some missing. The table records a few hundred thousand clones, approximately 89% of them present only once. This rearrangement joins TRBV23-1 to TRBJ1-6; D might be TRBD1 (5 bases). TRBV23-1 belongs to the ORF category, with a function that is uncertain. Input material: PBMCs or T cells enriched from blood (not recorded which). The sequence came from a man in his forties in a cohort exposed to, infected with or recovered from COVID-19 (not recorded which). Here the CDR3 DNA reads TGCGCCAGAACCTTCTGGTCCAGGGCAAATTCACCCCTCCACTTT. Translation gives CARTFWSRANSPLHF.